This TCR beta chain was sequenced during a study of blood T cell repertoires in COVID-19. Across the study: Samples came from the United States, Italy and Spain, spanning acute and convalescent COVID-19. Nucleic acid was either cDNA or gDNA, and it came from T cells, B-cell-depleted T cells, or PBMCs.

Original processing notes: Quantification of nucleated cells was approximated via reference gene primer amplification. The protocol was immunoSEQ multiplex PCR, while the TCRdb copy is restricted to in-frame clones and leaves out a portion. V, J and clone size reflect that table, while D and trimming were determined from the DNA. This table has approximately 140,000 clones, roughly 76% appearing once. In its sample, this clone was seen a few times. V was pared by 0 bases and J by 2 bases, with 11 bases between. This CDR3 contains 15 residues. Germline loops: CDR1 SGHAT, CDR2 FQNNGV. The receptor's source is a man older than 75 with acute or convalescent COVID-19. The chain combines TRBV11-2 with TRBJ2-7; tentatively, D is TRBD2 (6 bases). The sample taken for sequencing was peripheral blood. The DNA of the CDR3 is TGTGCCAGCAGCTTAGAACGGGGGAATCCCTACGAGCAGTACTTC. Residues: CASSLERGNPYEQYF.